These 21 T cell receptor beta chains share one sample of origin, sequenced in a study of blood T cell repertoires in COVID-19. Profiling relied on immunoSEQ multiplex PCR, and the TCRdb table lists in-frame clones only, not all of them. The table shows tens of thousands of clones, with around 90% occurring only once. Input material: peripheral blood. The receptors stem from an elderly woman with acute or convalescent COVID-19.

The V call is TRBV6-5, the J call TRBJ1-2; D is unresolved. Trimming removed 3 bases from V and 4 bases from J, with 9 bases in between. Germline CDR1 and CDR2: MNHEY and SVGAGI. This CDR3 has 13 amino acids. CDR3 in amino acids: CASSYTDFYGYTF. DNA of the CDR3: TGTGCCAGCAGTTATACAGATTTCTATGGCTACACCTTC.

The gene calls are TRBV7-9 and TRBJ1-4; D remains unclear. Trimming removed 5 bases at V and 4 bases at J, with 11 bases between. The CDR3 contains 14 residues. CDR1 is SEHNR and CDR2 is FQNEAQ in the germline V gene (reference sequence). The CDR3 protein is CASSPLDLNEKLFF. In DNA form, the CDR3 reads TGTGCCAGCAGCCCTCTAGACCTTAATGAAAAACTGTTTTTT. The complete variable domain, with remaining parts taken from reference TRBV7-9 and TRBJ1-4, reads DTGVSQNPRHKITKRGQNVTFRCDPISEHNRLYWYRQTLGQGPEFLTYFQNEAQLEKSRLLSDRFSAERPKGSFSTLEIQRTEQGDSAMYLCASSPLDLNEKLFFGSGTQLSVL.

This chain uses TRBV7-9 with TRBJ2-4; possibly TRBD2 for D (6 bases). This CDR3 contains 17 residues. V dropped 2 bases and J dropped 1 base, with 15 bases sitting between them. Germline lookup yields CDR1 SEHNR and CDR2 FQNEAQ (reference sequence). The DNA for the CDR3 is TGTGCCAGCAGCTTATCGTACGGGAGAGGGGCCAAAAACATTCAGTACTTC. Protein product: CASSLSYGRGAKNIQYF.

This chain links TRBV12-3 or TRBV12-4 with TRBJ1-1; no clear D. V lost 7 bases and J 1 base, leaving 10 bases between the germline ends. The CDR3 contains 13 residues. The CDR3: CASNSRGNTEAFF. The CDR3, as DNA: TGTGCCAGCAATTCTCGGGGGAACACTGAAGCTTTCTTT.

This sequence joins TRBV12-3 or TRBV12-4 and TRBJ2-5, with 7 positions matching TRBD1. The ends lost 11 bases at V and 5 bases at J; junction bases unmatched: 11. The CDR3 runs to 13 residues. The CDR3 here is CASSYRGDETQYF. CDR3 coding DNA: TGTGCCTCCTCATACAGGGGAGACGAGACCCAGTACTTC.

This chain links TRBV5-1 with TRBJ2-6; weak D call: TRBD1 (5 bases). Trimming stripped 4 bases from V and 0 bases from J, with 8 bases between. Germline V gives CDR1 SGHRS, CDR2 YFSETQ. CDR3 length: 15 residues. The DNA for the CDR3 is TGCGCCAGCAGCCGAGACAGCTCTGGGGCCAACGTCCTGACTTTC. The encoded protein is CASSRDSSGANVLTF.

The V call is TRBV3-1 (or the pseudogene TRBV3-2), the J call TRBJ2-2, with 11 positions matching TRBD1. This CDR3 is 17 amino acids long. The junction had 10 bases not matched to a gene; V was cut back by 6 bases and J by 4 bases. Germline V gene sequence: CDR1 LGHDT, CDR2 YNNKEL (reference sequence). The CDR3 spells CASRSRTGGAGTGELFF. The DNA of the CDR3 is TGTGCCAGCAGATCTCGGACAGGGGGCGCGGGCACCGGGGAGCTGTTTTTT.

This clone occurred once. The rearrangement joins TRBV6-5 to TRBJ1-4; possibly TRBD1 for D (5 bases). The V gene's germline CDR1 is MNHEY and CDR2 SVGAGI. The V and J ends lost 7 bases and 2 bases respectively, with 14 bases between them. This CDR3 spans 15 amino acids. CDR3 sequence (DNA): TGTGCCAGCAACCCGCGGGGGAGGACTAATGAAAAACTGTTTTTT. Its protein product is CASNPRGRTNEKLFF.

This rearrangement joins TRBV2 to TRBJ2-2; TRBD2 matches 8 bases. CDR3 length: 16 residues. The germline V gene has CDR1 SNHLY and CDR2 FYNNEI. The V and J ends lost 3 bases and 0 bases, in that order; junction bases with no gene match: 3. DNA of the CDR3: TGTGCCAGCAGTGAGAACGGGGGGGCGAACACCGGGGAGCTGTTTTTT. This gives the protein CASSENGGANTGELFF.

This clone was seen just once. The chain links TRBV5-1 to TRBJ1-1; 7 bases are shared with TRBD1. V shed 3 bases and J 3 bases; nucleotides not matched to a gene: 14. Per germline, CDR1 SGHRS and CDR2 YFSETQ. CDR3 length equals 17 residues. Here the CDR3 reads CASSWHGRGTGDTEAFF. DNA for the CDR3: TGCGCCAGCAGCTGGCATGGTCGGGGAACAGGGGACACTGAAGCTTTCTTT. The variable domain in full, with the rest retrieved from reference TRBV5-1 and TRBJ1-1, is KAGVTQTPRYLIKTRGQQVTLSCSPISGHRSVSWYQQTPGQGLQFLFEYFSETQRNKGNFPGRFSGRQFSNSRSEMNVSTLELGDSALYLCASSWHGRGTGDTEAFFGQGTRLTVV.

The V gene is TRBV29-1, the J gene TRBJ1-4; 7 positions agree with TRBD1. Germline CDR1 reads SQVTM; CDR2 reads ANQGSEA. The V and J ends lost 6 bases and 5 bases, in that order; junction bases with no gene match: 6. The CDR3 loop spans 13 amino acids. CDR3 in DNA: TGCAGCGTCAACAGGGGAGGAAATGAAAAACTGTTTTTT. This translates into CSVNRGGNEKLFF.

The chain employs TRBV28 and TRBJ1-1; 7 bases fit TRBD1. V dropped 4 bases and J dropped 3; count of bases not matched to a gene: 5. The germline gives CDR1 MDHEN, CDR2 SYDVKM. This CDR3 has 14 residues. The CDR3 here is CASSSAGGYTEAFF. The DNA of the CDR3 is TGTGCCAGCAGTTCAGCAGGGGGTTACACTGAAGCTTTCTTT. The whole variable domain, remainder taken from reference TRBV28 and TRBJ1-1, is DVKVTQSSRYLVKRTGEKVFLECVQDMDHENMFWYRQDPGLGLRLIYFSYDVKMKEKGDIPEGYSVSREKKERFSLILESASTNQTSMYLCASSSAGGYTEAFFGQGTRLTVV.

The chain joins TRBV12-3 or TRBV12-4 to TRBJ1-1, with D uncertain. V gave up 8 bases and J gave up 2 bases, with 12 bases separating them. This CDR3 region has 13 residues. DNA of the CDR3: TGTGCCAGCTGCCTGAGGCCTAACACTGAAGCTTTCTTT. Its protein product is CASCLRPNTEAFF.

The rearrangement uses TRBV7-3 and TRBJ2-1, with 13 nucleotides matching TRBD2. V lost 5 bases to trimming and J lost 15 bases; unmatched junction nucleotides: 10. This CDR3 comprises 14 residues. Germline-derived CDR1 and CDR2 are SGHTA and FQGTGA. As DNA, the CDR3 is TGTGCCAGCAGCGCCGGGACTAGCGGGGAGAGCAGGTTCTTC. It yields the protein CASSAGTSGESRFF. Based on the CDR3 plus reference TRBV7-3 and TRBJ2-1, the full variable domain is GAGVSQTPSNKVTEKGKYVELRCDPISGHTALYWYRQSLGQGPEFLIYFQGTGAADDSGLPNDRFFAVRPEGSVSTLKIQRTERGDSAVYLCASSAGTSGESRFFGPGTRLTVL.

J is TRBJ2-3 and V is TRBV5-5; D is unclear. The CDR3 extends over 15 amino acids. Germline V gene data show CDR1 as SGHKS and CDR2 as YYEKEE (reference sequence). Between the trimmed V and J ends, which lost 0 bases and 2 bases, there was a span of 10 bases. The CDR3 loop is CASSLGRFNTDTQYF. Here the CDR3 DNA reads TGTGCCAGCAGCTTGGGCAGATTTAACACAGATACGCAGTATTTT.

By share, this clone ranks as medium-sized. The chain is built from TRBV18 and TRBJ2-4, with 7 bases aligning to TRBD1. Germline assignment: CDR1 KGHSH and CDR2 LQKENI. J was trimmed by 8 bases and V by 8 bases; bases with no gene match: 12. The CDR3 contains 14 residues. CDR3 sequence: CASTETGRRDIQYF. As DNA, the CDR3 is TGTGCCAGCACGGAGACAGGGCGCCGGGACATTCAGTACTTC.

The chain combines TRBV6-5 with TRBJ2-1, with TRBD1 as a possible D gene (6 bases). From germline, CDR1 is MNHEY and CDR2 SVGAGI. V was pared by 5 bases and J by 0 bases, with 11 bases between. The CDR3 totals 15 residues. In DNA, the CDR3 is TGTGCCAGCAGTCGACAGGTCATCTCCTACAATGAGCAGTTCTTC. Translating it yields CASSRQVISYNEQFF.

The chain is built from TRBV30 and TRBJ1-3; 8 nucleotides line up with TRBD1. The CDR3 runs 15 residues. Germline CDR1 reads GTSNPN; CDR2 reads SVGIG (reference sequence). V dropped 5 bases and J dropped 0; count of bases not matched to a gene: 6. The CDR3 sequence: CAWLRDRSSGNTIYF. The CDR3 DNA reads TGTGCCTGGCTTCGGGACAGGAGCTCTGGAAACACCATATATTTT.

The chain carries TRBV28 and TRBJ1-2, with 7 bases fitting TRBD1. V shed 1 base and J 0 bases; nucleotides not matched to a gene: 5. The CDR3 totals 16 residues. The germline CDR1 and CDR2 sequences are MDHEN and SYDVKM. Written as DNA, the CDR3 is TGTGCCAGCAGTTTATTAGGGACAGCTGCTAACTATGGCTACACCTTC. It translates to CASSLLGTAANYGYTF.

V is TRBV6-5 and J is TRBJ2-7; 8 bases line up with TRBD1. This CDR3 spans 15 amino acids. Germline-derived CDR1 and CDR2 are MNHEY and SVGAGI. The V segment lost 4 bases and the J segment 3 bases; nucleotides outside the gene matches: 8. CDR3 amino acids: CASSWTGNPFYEQYF. The DNA of the CDR3 is TGTGCCAGCAGTTGGACAGGGAACCCTTTCTACGAGCAGTACTTC.

This chain joins TRBV5-4 and TRBJ1-5; D gene ambiguous. Germline V lookup: CDR1 SGHNT, CDR2 YYREEE (reference sequence). This CDR3 region has 15 residues. Between the trimmed V and J ends, which lost 1 base and 4 bases, there was a span of 12 bases. CDR3 protein: CASSLYAGGNQPQHF. The CDR3 coding sequence is TGTGCCAGCAGCTTGTACGCGGGCGGGAATCAGCCCCAGCATTTT.